This T cell receptor (beta chain) was recovered during a study of cytomegalovirus exposure and HLA in healthy donors. Primers included in the PCR were 60 Vbeta and 13 Jbeta primers. The repertoire was sequenced with immunoSEQ multiplex PCR; TCRdb's copy has only in-frame clones and lacks some. This sample has some 220,000 clones, with around nine tenths found just once. This clone was detected only once. The CDR3 covers 14 residues. Germline V CDR1 and CDR2: SGHRS, YFSETQ. Losses at the gene ends were 0 bases for V and 6 bases for J; bases not matched to a gene: 4. The chain employs TRBV5-1 and TRBJ2-7; 9 positions agree with TRBD2. The sequenced sample was PBMCs. This sequence originates from a woman aged 18-35 years in good health and CMV-seronegative. The CDR3 sequence: CASSLGGSGGEQYF. The CDR3 region has the DNA TGCGCCAGCAGCTTGGGTGGTAGCGGGGGCGAGCAGTACTTC. The variable domain in full, with the rest retrieved from reference TRBV5-1 and TRBJ2-7, is KAGVTQTPRYLIKTRGQQVTLSCSPISGHRSVSWYQQTPGQGLQFLFEYFSETQRNKGNFPGRFSGRQFSNSRSEMNVSTLELGDSALYLCASSLGGSGGEQYFGPGTRLTVT.